This T cell receptor (beta chain) comes out of a study of technical replicates of blood from a handful of donors. Profiling relied on immunoSEQ multiplex PCR, and the TCRdb table lists in-frame clones only, not all of them. The profile shows some 94,000 clones, around 96% of them singletons. CDR1 is SGHTA, CDR2 FQGNSA, per germline. The V and J ends lost 1 base and 0 bases respectively, with 7 bases between them. This CDR3 has 15 residues. Sequencing was carried out using T cells isolated from PBMCs. The clonotype comes from a human donor in good health. V and J are TRBV7-2 and TRBJ1-5; D ambiguous. Written as DNA, the CDR3 is TGTGCCAGCAGCTTAGTGCTATATAGCAATCAGCCCCAGCATTTT. This encodes CASSLVLYSNQPQHF.